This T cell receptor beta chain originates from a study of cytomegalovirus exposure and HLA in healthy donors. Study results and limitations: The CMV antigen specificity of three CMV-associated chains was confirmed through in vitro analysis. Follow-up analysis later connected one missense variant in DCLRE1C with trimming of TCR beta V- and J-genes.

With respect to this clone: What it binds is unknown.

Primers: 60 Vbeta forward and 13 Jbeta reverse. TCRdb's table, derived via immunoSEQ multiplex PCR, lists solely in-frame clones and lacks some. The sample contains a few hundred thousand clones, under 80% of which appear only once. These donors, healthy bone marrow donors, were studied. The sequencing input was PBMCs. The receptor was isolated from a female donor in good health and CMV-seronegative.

Here the CDR3 reads CASSLVLAGEVGYNEQFF. The DNA of the CDR3 is TGTGCCAGCAGCTTAGTCCTAGCGGGAGAAGTGGGCTACAATGAGCAGTTCTTC. The rearrangement links TRBV11-1 to TRBJ2-1; the match to TRBD2 covers 10 bases. The CDR3 length is 18 residues. Germline V gene sequence: CDR1 SGHAT, CDR2 FQDESV (reference sequence). V shed 1 base, J shed 3 bases, and the junction held 9 bases outside the gene matches.